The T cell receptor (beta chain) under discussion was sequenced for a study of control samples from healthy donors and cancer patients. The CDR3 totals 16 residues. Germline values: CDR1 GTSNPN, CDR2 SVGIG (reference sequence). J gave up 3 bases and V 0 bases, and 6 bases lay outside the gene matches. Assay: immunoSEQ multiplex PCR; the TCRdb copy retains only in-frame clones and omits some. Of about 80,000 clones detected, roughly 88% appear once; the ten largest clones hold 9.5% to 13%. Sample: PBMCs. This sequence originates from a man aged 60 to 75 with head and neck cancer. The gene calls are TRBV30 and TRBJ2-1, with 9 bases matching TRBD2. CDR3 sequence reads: CAWSVGGTSSYNEQFF. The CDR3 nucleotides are TGTGCCTGGAGTGTAGGAGGGACTAGCAGCTACAATGAGCAGTTCTTC. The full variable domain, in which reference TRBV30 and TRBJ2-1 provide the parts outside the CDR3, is SQTIHQWPATLVQPVGSPLSLECTVEGTSNPNLYWYRQAAGRGLQLLFYSVGIGQISSEVPQNLSASRPQDRQFILSSKKLLLSDSGFYLCAWSVGGTSSYNEQFFGPGTRLTVL.